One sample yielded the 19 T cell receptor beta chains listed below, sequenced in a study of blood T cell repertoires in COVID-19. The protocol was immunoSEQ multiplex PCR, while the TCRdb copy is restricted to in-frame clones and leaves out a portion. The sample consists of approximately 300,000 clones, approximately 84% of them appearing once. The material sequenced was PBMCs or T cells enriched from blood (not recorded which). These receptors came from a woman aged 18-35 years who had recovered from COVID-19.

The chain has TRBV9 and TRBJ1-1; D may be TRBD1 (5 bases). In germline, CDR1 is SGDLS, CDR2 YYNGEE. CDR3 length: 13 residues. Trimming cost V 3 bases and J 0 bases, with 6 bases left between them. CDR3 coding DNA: TGTGCCAGCAGCGGACAGATGAACACTGAAGCTTTCTTT. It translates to CASSGQMNTEAFF.

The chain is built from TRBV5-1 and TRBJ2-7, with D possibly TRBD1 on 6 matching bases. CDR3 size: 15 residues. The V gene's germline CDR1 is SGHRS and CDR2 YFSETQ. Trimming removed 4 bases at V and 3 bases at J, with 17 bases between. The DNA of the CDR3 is TGCGCCAGCAGCGAGGACCAGGGGCTAATCTACGAGCAGTACTTC. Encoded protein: CASSEDQGLIYEQYF.

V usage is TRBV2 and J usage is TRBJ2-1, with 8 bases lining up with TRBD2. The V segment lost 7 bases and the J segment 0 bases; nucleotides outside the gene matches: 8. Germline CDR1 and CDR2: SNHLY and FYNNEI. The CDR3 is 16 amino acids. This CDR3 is CASTELAASSYNEQFF. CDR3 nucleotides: TGTGCCAGCACCGAACTAGCGGCCAGCTCCTACAATGAGCAGTTCTTC.

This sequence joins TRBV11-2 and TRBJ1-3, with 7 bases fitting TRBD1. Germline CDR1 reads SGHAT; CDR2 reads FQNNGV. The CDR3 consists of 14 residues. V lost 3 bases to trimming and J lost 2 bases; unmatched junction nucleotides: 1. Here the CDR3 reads CASSFTGAGNTIYF. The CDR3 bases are TGTGCCAGCAGCTTTACAGGGGCTGGAAACACCATATATTTT.

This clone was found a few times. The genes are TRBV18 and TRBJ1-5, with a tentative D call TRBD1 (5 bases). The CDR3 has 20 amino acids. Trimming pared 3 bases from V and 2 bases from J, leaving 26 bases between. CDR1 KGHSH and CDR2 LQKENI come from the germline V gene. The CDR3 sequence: CASSPELPGILTDGNQPQHF. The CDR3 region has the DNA TGTGCCAGCTCACCGGAATTGCCAGGGATTTTGACAGACGGCAATCAGCCCCAGCATTTT.

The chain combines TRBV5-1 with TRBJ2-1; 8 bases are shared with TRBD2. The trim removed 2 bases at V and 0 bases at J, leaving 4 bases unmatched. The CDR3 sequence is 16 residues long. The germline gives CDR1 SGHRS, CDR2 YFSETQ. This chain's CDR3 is CASSFQLAGSYNEQFF. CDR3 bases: TGCGCCAGCAGCTTCCAGCTAGCGGGCTCCTACAATGAGCAGTTCTTC.

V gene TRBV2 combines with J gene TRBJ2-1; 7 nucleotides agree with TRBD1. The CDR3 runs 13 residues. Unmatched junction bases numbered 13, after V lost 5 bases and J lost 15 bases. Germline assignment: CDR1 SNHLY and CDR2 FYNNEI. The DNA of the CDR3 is TGTGCCAGCAGTCCAGGACAGGCCCCAAGTGGGTTCTTC. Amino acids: CASSPGQAPSGFF. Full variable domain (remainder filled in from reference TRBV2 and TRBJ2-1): EPEVTQTPSHQVTQMGQEVILRCVPISNHLYFYWYRQILGQKVEFLVSFYNNEISEKSEIFDDQFSVERPDGSNFTLKIRSTKLEDSAMYFCASSPGQAPSGFFGPGTRLTVL.

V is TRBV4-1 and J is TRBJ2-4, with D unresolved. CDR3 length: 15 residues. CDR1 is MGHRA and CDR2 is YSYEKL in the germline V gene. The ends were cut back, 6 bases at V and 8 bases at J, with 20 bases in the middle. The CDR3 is CASRGKISTADIQYF. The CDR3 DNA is TGCGCCAGCAGGGGTAAGATCTCCACGGCGGACATTCAGTACTTC.

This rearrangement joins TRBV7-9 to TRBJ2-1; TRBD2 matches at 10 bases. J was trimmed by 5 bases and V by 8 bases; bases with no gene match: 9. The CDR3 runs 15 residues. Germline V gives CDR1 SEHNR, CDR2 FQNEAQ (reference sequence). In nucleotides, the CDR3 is TGTGCCAGCGGGACTAGCGTGAGGGTCGACAATGAGCAGTTCTTC. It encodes CASGTSVRVDNEQFF.

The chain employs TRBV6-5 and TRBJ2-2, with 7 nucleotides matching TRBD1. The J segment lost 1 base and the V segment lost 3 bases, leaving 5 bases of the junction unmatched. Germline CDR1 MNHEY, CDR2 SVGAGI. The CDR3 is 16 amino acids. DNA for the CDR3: TGTGCCAGCAGTTATCGCAGGGGGTGGAACACCGGGGAGCTGTTTTTT. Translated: CASSYRRGWNTGELFF.

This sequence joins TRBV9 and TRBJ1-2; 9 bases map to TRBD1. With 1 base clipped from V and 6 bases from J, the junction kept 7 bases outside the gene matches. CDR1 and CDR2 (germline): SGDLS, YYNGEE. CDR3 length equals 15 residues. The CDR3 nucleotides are TGTGCCAGCAGCGTAATTCCACAGGGGGCTAATGGCTACACCTTC. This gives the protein CASSVIPQGANGYTF.

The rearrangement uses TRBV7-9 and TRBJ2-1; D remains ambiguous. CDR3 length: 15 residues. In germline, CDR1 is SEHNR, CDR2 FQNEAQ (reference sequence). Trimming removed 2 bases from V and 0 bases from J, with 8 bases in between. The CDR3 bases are TGTGCCAGCAGCTTATTGCGGAGCTCCTACAATGAGCAGTTCTTC. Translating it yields CASSLLRSSYNEQFF.

CDR3 protein: CASSPNKGQGAYNSPLHF. The DNA of the CDR3 is TGTGCCAGCAGCCCAAATAAGGGACAGGGGGCTTATAATTCACCCCTCCACTTT. The rearrangement joins TRBV25-1 to TRBJ1-6, with 12 bases identical to TRBD1. J was trimmed by 4 bases and V by 6 bases; bases with no gene match: 10. Germline assignment: CDR1 MGHDK and CDR2 SYGVNS. The CDR3 runs 18 residues.

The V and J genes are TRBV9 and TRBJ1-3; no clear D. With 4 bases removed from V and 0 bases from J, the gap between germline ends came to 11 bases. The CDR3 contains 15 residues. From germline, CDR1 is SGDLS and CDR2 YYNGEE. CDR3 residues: CASSLSEGSGNTIYF. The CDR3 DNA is TGTGCCAGCAGCCTGAGTGAGGGCTCTGGAAACACCATATATTTT.

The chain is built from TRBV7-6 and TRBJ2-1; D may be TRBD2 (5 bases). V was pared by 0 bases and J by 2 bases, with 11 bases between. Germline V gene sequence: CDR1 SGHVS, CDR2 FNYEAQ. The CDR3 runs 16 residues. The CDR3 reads CASSLASRETYNEQFF. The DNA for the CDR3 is TGTGCCAGCAGCTTAGCGAGCCGGGAAACCTACAATGAGCAGTTCTTC.

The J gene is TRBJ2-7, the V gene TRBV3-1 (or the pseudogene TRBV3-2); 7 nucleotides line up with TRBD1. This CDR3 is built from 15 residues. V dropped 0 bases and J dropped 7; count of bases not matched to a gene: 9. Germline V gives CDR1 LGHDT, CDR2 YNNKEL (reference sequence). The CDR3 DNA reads TGTGCCAGCAGCCAAGAAGGGGGCCCCTATGGAGAGCAGTACTTC. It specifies CASSQEGGPYGEQYF.

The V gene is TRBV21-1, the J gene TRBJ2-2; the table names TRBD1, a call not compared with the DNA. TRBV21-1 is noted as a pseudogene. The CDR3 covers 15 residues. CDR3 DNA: TGTGCCAGCAGCCCCAGGACAGGGAACACCGGGGAGCTGTTTTTT. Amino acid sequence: CASSPRTGNTGELFF.

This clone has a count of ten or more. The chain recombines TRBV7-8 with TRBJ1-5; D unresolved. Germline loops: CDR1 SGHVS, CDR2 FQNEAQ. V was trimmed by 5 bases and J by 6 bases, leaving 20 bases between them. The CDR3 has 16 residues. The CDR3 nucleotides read TGTGCCAGCAGCCCAGCTGCACCTTCTGCGGGTCAGCCCCAGCATTTT. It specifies CASSPAAPSAGQPQHF.

Here the CDR3 reads CASQGHEQYF. The DNA for the CDR3 is TGTGCCAGCCAGGGCCACGAGCAGTACTTC. This chain uses TRBV28 with TRBJ2-7; a weak D match, TRBD1 (5 bases). In germline, CDR1 is MDHEN, CDR2 SYDVKM. Trimming cost V 8 bases and J 5 bases, with 7 bases left between them. The CDR3 sequence is 10 residues long.